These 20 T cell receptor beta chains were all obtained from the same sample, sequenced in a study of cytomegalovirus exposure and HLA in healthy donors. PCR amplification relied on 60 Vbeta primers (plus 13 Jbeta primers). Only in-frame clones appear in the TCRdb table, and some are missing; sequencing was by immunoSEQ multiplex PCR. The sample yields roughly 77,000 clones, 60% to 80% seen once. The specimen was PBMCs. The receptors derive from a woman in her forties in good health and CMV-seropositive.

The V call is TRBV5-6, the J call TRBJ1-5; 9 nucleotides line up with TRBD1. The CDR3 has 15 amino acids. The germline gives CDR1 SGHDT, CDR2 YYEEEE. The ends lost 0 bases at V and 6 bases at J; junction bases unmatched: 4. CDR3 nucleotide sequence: TGTGCCAGCAGCTTGGGGGACAGGGAAAGTCAGCCCCAGCATTTT. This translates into CASSLGDRESQPQHF. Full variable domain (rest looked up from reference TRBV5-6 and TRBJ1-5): DAGVTQSPTHLIKTRGQQVTLRCSPKSGHDTVSWYQQALGQGPQFIFQYYEEEERQRGNFPDRFSGHQFPNYSSELNVNALLLGDSALYLCASSLGDRESQPQHFGDGTRLSIL.

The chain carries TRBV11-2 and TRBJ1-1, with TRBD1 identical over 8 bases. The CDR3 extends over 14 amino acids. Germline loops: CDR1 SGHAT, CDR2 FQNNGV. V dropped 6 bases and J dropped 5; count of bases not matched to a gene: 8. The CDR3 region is CASSYTGGVTEAFF. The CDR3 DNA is TGTGCCAGCAGTTATACAGGGGGAGTAACTGAAGCTTTCTTT.

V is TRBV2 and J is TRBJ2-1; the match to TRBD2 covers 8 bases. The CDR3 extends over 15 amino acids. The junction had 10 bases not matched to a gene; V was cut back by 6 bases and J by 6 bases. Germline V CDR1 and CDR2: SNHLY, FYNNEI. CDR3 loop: CASRESGGGGNEQFF. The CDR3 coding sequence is TGTGCCAGCAGGGAAAGCGGGGGTGGAGGCAATGAGCAGTTCTTC.

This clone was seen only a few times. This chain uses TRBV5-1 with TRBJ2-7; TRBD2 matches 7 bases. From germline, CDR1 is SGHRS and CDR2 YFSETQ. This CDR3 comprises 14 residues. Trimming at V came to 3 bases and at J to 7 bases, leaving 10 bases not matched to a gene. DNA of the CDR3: TGCGCCAGCAGCTGGGGGGACTATCTGAGGGAGCAGTACTTC. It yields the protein CASSWGDYLREQYF.

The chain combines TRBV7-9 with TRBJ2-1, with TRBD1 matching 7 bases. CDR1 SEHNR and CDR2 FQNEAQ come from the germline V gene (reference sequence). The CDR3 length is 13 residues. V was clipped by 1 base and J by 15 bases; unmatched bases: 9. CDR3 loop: CASSLVGQTFPFF. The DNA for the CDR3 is TGTGCCAGCAGCTTAGTGGGACAGACGTTTCCGTTCTTC.

The CDR3 bases are TGTGCCAGCAGCGTAGGGAGGTACTCCTACGAGCAGTACTTC. Encoded protein: CASSVGRYSYEQYF. The genes are TRBV9 and TRBJ2-7; perhaps TRBD2 as D (5 bases). CDR3 length equals 14 residues. V lost 0 bases and J lost 0, with 7 bases in between. Germline V gives CDR1 SGDLS, CDR2 YYNGEE. Supplemented by reference TRBV9 and TRBJ2-7, the full variable domain reads DSGVTQTPKHLITATGQRVTLRCSPRSGDLSVYWYQQSLDQGLQFLIQYYNGEERAKGNILERFSAQQFPDLHSELNLSSLELGDSALYFCASSVGRYSYEQYFGPGTRLTVT.

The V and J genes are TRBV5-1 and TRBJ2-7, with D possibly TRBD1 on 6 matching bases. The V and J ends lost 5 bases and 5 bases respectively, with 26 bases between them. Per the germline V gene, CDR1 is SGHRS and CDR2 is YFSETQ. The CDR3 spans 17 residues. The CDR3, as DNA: TGCGCCAGCAGAGTGGGTCAGGGGTCGAACCGGGGTGACGAGCAGTACTTC. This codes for CASRVGQGSNRGDEQYF.

Here the CDR3 reads CASSNDPKGPDTQYF. CDR3 in DNA: TGTGCCAGCAGCAACGACCCTAAGGGGCCAGATACGCAGTATTTT. J is TRBJ2-3 and V is TRBV7-9; D is possibly TRBD1 (5 bases). V shed 5 bases and J shed 4 bases, with 16 bases lying between them. Germline V gene data show CDR1 as SEHNR and CDR2 as FQNEAQ (reference sequence). This CDR3 has 15 residues.

The CDR3 here is CASSPWEGNTGELFF. CDR3 bases: TGTGCCAGCTCACCATGGGAGGGGAACACCGGGGAGCTGTTTTTT. This rearrangement joins TRBV18 to TRBJ2-2; 7 nucleotides line up with TRBD2. The length of the CDR3 is 15 residues. CDR1 is KGHSH, CDR2 LQKENI, per germline. V dropped 2 bases and J dropped 1; count of bases not matched to a gene: 1.

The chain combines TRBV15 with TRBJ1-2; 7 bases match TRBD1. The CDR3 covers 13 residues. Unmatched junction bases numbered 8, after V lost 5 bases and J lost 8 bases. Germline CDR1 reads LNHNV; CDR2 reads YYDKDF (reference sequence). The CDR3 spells CATSLTGDEGYTF. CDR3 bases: TGTGCCACCAGCCTCACAGGGGATGAGGGCTACACCTTC.

In DNA form, the CDR3 reads TGCAGCGTTCCTAGCGCAGGGATCAACGAGCAGTACTTC. It is translated as CSVPSAGINEQYF. The rearrangement uses TRBV29-1 and TRBJ2-7, with D perhaps matching TRBD2 (6 bases). The V end lost 5 bases, the J end lost 5 bases, and 16 bases lay between the germline ends. The CDR3 extends over 13 amino acids. The germline CDR1 and CDR2 sequences are SQVTM and ANQGSEA.

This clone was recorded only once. DNA for the CDR3: TGTGCCAGTAGTACTACAGGGGGAGGCTACACCTTC. Amino acid sequence: CASSTTGGGYTF. This chain links TRBV19 with TRBJ1-2, with 8 bases that match TRBD1. CDR3 size: 12 residues. Trimming removed 4 bases from V and 8 bases from J; junction bases left unmatched: 3. Germline V CDR1 and CDR2: LNHDA, SQIVND (reference sequence).

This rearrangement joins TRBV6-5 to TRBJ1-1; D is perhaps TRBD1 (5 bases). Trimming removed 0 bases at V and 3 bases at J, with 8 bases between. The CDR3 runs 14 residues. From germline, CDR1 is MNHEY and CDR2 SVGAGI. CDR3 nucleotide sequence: TGTGCCAGCAGTTACTCGAAGGGGTACACTGAAGCTTTCTTT. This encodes CASSYSKGYTEAFF.

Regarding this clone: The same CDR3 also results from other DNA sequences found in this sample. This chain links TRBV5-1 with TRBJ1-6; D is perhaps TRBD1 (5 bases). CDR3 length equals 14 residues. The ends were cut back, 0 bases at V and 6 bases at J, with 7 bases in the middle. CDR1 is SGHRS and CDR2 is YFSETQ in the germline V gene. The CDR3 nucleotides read TGCGCCAGCAGCTTGGGGGACTCTAATTCACCCCTCCACTTT. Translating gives CASSLGDSNSPLHF.

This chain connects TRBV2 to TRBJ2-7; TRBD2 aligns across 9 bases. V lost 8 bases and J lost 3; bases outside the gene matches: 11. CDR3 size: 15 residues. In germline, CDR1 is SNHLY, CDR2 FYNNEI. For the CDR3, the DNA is TGTGCCAGCCGAGAAGGGACTAGCTTTTTCTACGAGCAGTACTTC. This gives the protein CASREGTSFFYEQYF. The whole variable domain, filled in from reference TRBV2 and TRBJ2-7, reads EPEVTQTPSHQVTQMGQEVILRCVPISNHLYFYWYRQILGQKVEFLVSFYNNEISEKSEIFDDQFSVERPDGSNFTLKIRSTKLEDSAMYFCASREGTSFFYEQYFGPGTRLTVT.

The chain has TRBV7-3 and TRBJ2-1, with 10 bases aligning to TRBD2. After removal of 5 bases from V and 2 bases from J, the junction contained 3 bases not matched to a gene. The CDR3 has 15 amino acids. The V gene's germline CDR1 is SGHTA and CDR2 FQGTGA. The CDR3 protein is CASSQGLAAYNEQFF. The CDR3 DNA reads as TGTGCCAGCAGCCAAGGACTAGCGGCCTACAATGAGCAGTTCTTC.

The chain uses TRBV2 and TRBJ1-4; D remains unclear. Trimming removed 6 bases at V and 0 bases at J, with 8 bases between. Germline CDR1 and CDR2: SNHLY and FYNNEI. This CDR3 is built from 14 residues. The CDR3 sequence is CASRPLTTNEKLFF. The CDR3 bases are TGTGCCAGCAGACCACTGACAACTAATGAAAAACTGTTTTTT.

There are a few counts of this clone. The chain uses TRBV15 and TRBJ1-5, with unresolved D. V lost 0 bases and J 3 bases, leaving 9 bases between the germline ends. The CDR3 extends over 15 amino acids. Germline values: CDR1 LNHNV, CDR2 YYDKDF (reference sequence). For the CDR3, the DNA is TGTGCCACCAGCAGAGAGACTGGGTCCAATCAGCCCCAGCATTTT. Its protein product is CATSRETGSNQPQHF.

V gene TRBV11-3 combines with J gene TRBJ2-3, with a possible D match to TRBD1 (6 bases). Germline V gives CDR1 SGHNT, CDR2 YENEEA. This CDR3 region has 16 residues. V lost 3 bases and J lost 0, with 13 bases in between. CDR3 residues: CASSFGWTESTDTQYF. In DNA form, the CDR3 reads TGTGCCAGCAGCTTTGGGTGGACAGAAAGCACAGATACGCAGTATTTT.

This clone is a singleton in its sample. CDR3 in DNA: TGTGCCAGCACCGATCCGAGGCTGACTACCTACGAGCAGTACTTC. Protein: CASTDPRLTTYEQYF. V gene TRBV6-5 combines with J gene TRBJ2-7; D is possibly TRBD2 (5 bases). The CDR3 sequence is 15 residues long. The germline V and J ends were trimmed by 7 bases and 2 bases, with 18 bases remaining between them. Per the germline V gene, CDR1 is MNHEY and CDR2 is SVGAGI.